The next 10 T cell receptor beta chains were all read from a single sample in a study of blood T cell repertoires in COVID-19. Some clones are missing from TCRdb's copy, which holds only in-frame ones; the method was immunoSEQ multiplex PCR. The sample holds more than 200,000 clones, 65% to 90% seen once. Material: peripheral blood. The receptors originated from a middle-aged woman who had recovered from COVID-19.

The J gene is TRBJ2-5, the V gene TRBV3-1 (or the pseudogene TRBV3-2), with 11 nucleotides matching TRBD2. Germline trimming cut 3 bases from V and 5 bases from J; bases unmatched to any gene: 14. From germline, CDR1 is LGHDT and CDR2 YNNKEL (reference sequence). CDR3 length: 18 residues. The CDR3 protein is CASSHLRLAGNRRETQYF. CDR3 DNA sequence: TGTGCCAGCAGCCACCTCCGACTAGCGGGGAATAGGCGGGAGACCCAGTACTTC.

This chain uses TRBV6-6 with TRBJ2-7; 13 bases line up with TRBD2. The germline CDR1 and CDR2 sequences are MNHNY and SVGAGI (reference sequence). V gave up 7 bases and J gave up 1 base; unmatched junction bases: 7. The CDR3 is 16 residues long. The CDR3 DNA reads TGTGCCAGCACCAAGGGACTAGCGGGGAGTTCCTACGAGCAGTACTTC. This codes for CASTKGLAGSSYEQYF.

The chain couples TRBV18 to TRBJ2-5, with D possibly TRBD1 on 6 matching bases. Germline V gives CDR1 KGHSH, CDR2 LQKENI. Trimming cost V 2 bases and J 5 bases, with 6 bases left between them. This CDR3 contains 12 residues. The CDR3 here is CASSPDRETQYF. DNA for the CDR3: TGTGCCAGCTCACCAGACAGGGAGACCCAGTACTTC.

In nucleotides, the CDR3 is TGTGCCTGTTCAGAAGCCCTTACGGGGGAGCAGTACTTC. It yields the protein CACSEALTGEQYF. V is TRBV12-3 or TRBV12-4 and J is TRBJ2-7, with D possibly TRBD2 on 5 matching bases. The V end was cut by 11 bases, the J end by 7 bases, with 21 bases between. The CDR3 totals 13 residues.

J is TRBJ2-7 and V is TRBV5-1; TRBD2 might be the D (5 bases). Trimming left V 0 bases short and J 7 bases short, with 17 bases between. The CDR3 has 15 amino acids. Looked up from germline, CDR1 is SGHRS and CDR2 is YFSETQ. CDR3 loop: CASSLDGRQTVEQYF. The CDR3 nucleotides read TGCGCCAGCAGCTTGGATGGGAGACAAACGGTTGAGCAGTACTTC.

The CDR3 loop is CASSRTGWDEQFF. The CDR3 bases are TGTGCCAGTAGCCGGACAGGATGGGATGAGCAGTTCTTC. V and J are TRBV19 and TRBJ2-1; 7 bases are a match to TRBD1. J was trimmed by 8 bases and V by 6 bases; bases with no gene match: 7. Germline CDR1 reads LNHDA; CDR2 reads SQIVND (reference sequence). This CDR3 contains 13 residues.

V gene TRBV5-1 combines with J gene TRBJ2-3, with D perhaps matching TRBD2 (7 bases). Germline V gives CDR1 SGHRS, CDR2 YFSETQ. The CDR3 has 16 amino acids. V was pared by 4 bases and J by 4 bases, with 19 bases between. The CDR3 here is CASSVGAGGGADTQYF. DNA of the CDR3: TGCGCCAGCAGCGTTGGGGCCGGCGGGGGCGCAGATACGCAGTATTTT.

The chain joins TRBV4-1 to TRBJ2-5; D remains unclear. Germline-derived CDR1 and CDR2 are MGHRA and YSYEKL. Trimming cost V 1 base and J 5 bases, with 11 bases left between them. The CDR3 has 14 amino acids. The CDR3 region has the DNA TGCGCCAGCAGCCAAGGGATCGAGGTGGAGACCCAGTACTTC. Translated: CASSQGIEVETQYF.

This clone came up a few times. The chain has TRBV5-6 and TRBJ1-3; D possibly corresponds to TRBD1 (5 bases). V lost 4 bases, J lost 2 bases, and 16 bases lay in between. The CDR3 is 16 residues long. Germline CDR1 and CDR2: SGHDT and YYEEEE. CDR3 sequence (DNA): TGTGCCAGCAGCCTACGCGGGGCCGAGGCTGGAAACACCATATATTTT. Encoded protein: CASSLRGAEAGNTIYF.

The chain carries TRBV6-1 and TRBJ1-6; D possibly corresponds to TRBD1 (6 bases). The CDR3 spans 17 residues. V was cut by 4 bases and J by 9 bases, with 22 bases left in between. The germline gives CDR1 MNHNS, CDR2 SASEGT. The CDR3 protein is CASSVLPGTGSLSPLHF. The CDR3 coding sequence is TGTGCCAGCAGTGTTCTCCCGGGAACAGGGTCTCTTTCACCCCTCCACTTT.